Described below is a single T cell receptor beta chain sequence and its context. Antigen: not known. RNA transcripts yielded amplified TCR beta CDR3 regions. HTBI primers were employed in first-round RT-PCR, then a second-round multiplex PCR followed. From the multiplex PCR reads, TCRdb called clonotypes with MiXCR, one entry per CDR3 protein. The table records more than 1,000,000 distinct CDR3 sequences, approximately 35% of them present only once. The sample originates from a study of Graves' ophthalmopathy and Graves' hyperthyroidism. Study-wide findings and caveats: The study's model predicted ophthalmopathy progression at 65% to 71% sensitivity and about 72% specificity.

Clinical symptoms and serum thyroxine were used for diagnosis; TRAb, thyroid ultrasound and orbital computed tomography were also relied on. V dropped 4 bases and J dropped 4 bases, with 21 bases sitting between them. Per the germline V gene, CDR1 is SGHRS and CDR2 is YFSETQ. The CDR3 has 16 residues. Specimen: peripheral blood or thyroid tissue (not recorded which). The clonotype comes from an adult man with Graves' hyperthyroidism. The chain carries TRBV5-1 and TRBJ2-7; D might be TRBD2 (5 bases). This chain's CDR3 is CASSQPSPGLRYEQYF. In nucleotides, the CDR3 is TGCGCCAGCAGCCAACCTTCTCCGGGATTAAGATACGAGCAGTACTTC. Complete variable domain (other parts from reference TRBV5-1 and TRBJ2-7): KAGVTQTPRYLIKTRGQQVTLSCSPISGHRSVSWYQQTPGQGLQFLFEYFSETQRNKGNFPGRFSGRQFSNSRSEMNVSTLELGDSALYLCASSQPSPGLRYEQYFGPGTRLTVT.